These 28 T cell receptor beta chains share one sample of origin, sequenced in a study of CD8+ T cells in alopecia areata. Treatment meaning: oral pan-JAK inhibitor, 5-10 mg twice daily. Once RNA had been extracted, it was reverse transcribed into cDNA to act as the sequencing template. TCRdb keeps only in-frame clones here, not all; method: immunoSEQ multiplex PCR. The sample carries some 110,000 clones, less than 75% recorded once. Sequencing used CD8+ T cells sorted from blood, obtained at week 4, from a patient treated with tofacitinib. All receptors come from a human donor with alopecia areata.

This clone was recorded a few times. The CDR3 spells CASSIASGTGAYEQYF. DNA of the CDR3: TGTGCCAGTAGTATCGCTTCCGGGACAGGGGCCTACGAGCAGTACTTC. The chain has TRBV19 and TRBJ2-7; 10 positions match TRBD1. Germline V CDR1 and CDR2: LNHDA, SQIVND (reference sequence). Trimming at V came to 3 bases and at J to 2 bases, leaving 7 bases not matched to a gene. The CDR3 length is 16 residues.

The gene calls are TRBV29-1 and TRBJ1-1; possibly TRBD1 for D (5 bases). The CDR3 runs 17 residues. Germline V gene lookup returns CDR1 SQVTM and CDR2 ANQGSEA. Trimming shortened V by 6 bases and J by 0 bases, and 23 bases separated the two germline ends. The CDR3: CSVKGDPPARMNTEAFF. The CDR3 DNA sequence: TGCAGCGTCAAAGGGGACCCCCCCGCACGAATGAACACTGAAGCTTTCTTT.

As to this clone: Other nucleotide sequences in the sample specify the same CDR3. The V and J genes are TRBV30 and TRBJ1-2; 8 nucleotides align to TRBD1. The J segment lost 8 bases and the V segment lost 2 bases, leaving 7 bases of the junction unmatched. Germline-derived CDR1 and CDR2 are GTSNPN and SVGIG (reference sequence). The CDR3 covers 13 residues. The DNA of the CDR3 is TGTGCCTGGAGTACCGGGACAGGAGGGGGCTACACCTTC. As protein: CAWSTGTGGGYTF.

This clone was detected a few times. The chain recombines TRBV9 with TRBJ1-2; weak D call: TRBD1 (6 bases). Per the germline V gene, CDR1 is SGDLS and CDR2 is YYNGEE. The germline V and J ends were trimmed by 3 bases and 4 bases, with 10 bases remaining between them. The CDR3 is 13 amino acids. CDR3 sequence: CASSAGTPYGYTF. In DNA, the CDR3 is TGTGCCAGCAGCGCCGGGACACCCTATGGCTACACCTTC.

The chain is built from TRBV10-3 and TRBJ1-2, with a tentative D call TRBD1 (6 bases). This CDR3 contains 16 residues. The germline V and J ends were trimmed by 3 bases and 6 bases, with 20 bases remaining between them. From germline, CDR1 is ENHRY and CDR2 SYGVKD. The chain's CDR3 is CAISEYSSGGRHGYTF. DNA for the CDR3: TGTGCCATCAGTGAATATAGTAGCGGGGGGCGACATGGCTACACCTTC.

V usage is TRBV4-1 and J usage is TRBJ1-2; no firm D call. V was cut by 0 bases and J by 7 bases, with 6 bases left in between. In germline, CDR1 is MGHRA, CDR2 YSYEKL. This CDR3 has 12 amino acids. The CDR3 protein is CASSQDFRGYTF. In DNA, the CDR3 is TGCGCCAGCAGCCAAGATTTCCGTGGCTACACCTTC.

This clone has more than one count but fewer than ten. V and J are TRBV30 and TRBJ1-2; D is undetermined. Looked up from germline, CDR1 is GTSNPN and CDR2 is SVGIG (reference sequence). The V end was cut by 4 bases, the J end by 6 bases, with 18 bases between. The CDR3 extends over 14 amino acids. The CDR3 coding sequence is TGTGCCTGGACGACCGGAAGGGCGGCTAATGGCTACACCTTC. It translates to CAWTTGRAANGYTF.

The sample holds a few counts of this clone. The chain joins TRBV7-9 to TRBJ2-7; the match to TRBD1 covers 10 bases. V lost 3 bases and J lost 4; bases outside the gene matches: 3. Germline lookup yields CDR1 SEHNR and CDR2 FQNEAQ (reference sequence). This CDR3 contains 14 residues. CDR3 nucleotide sequence: TGTGCCAGCAGCTTCGACAGGGGGCCGTACGAGCAGTACTTC. It specifies CASSFDRGPYEQYF.

In DNA form, the CDR3 reads TGCAGCGTTGAAGGAGACAGGGTTTATGGCTACACCTTC. Amino acids: CSVEGDRVYGYTF. V usage is TRBV29-1 and J usage is TRBJ1-2, with 7 positions matching TRBD1. Germline V CDR1 and CDR2: SQVTM, ANQGSEA. This CDR3 has 13 amino acids. V shed 1 base and J 5 bases; nucleotides not matched to a gene: 4. Based on the CDR3 plus reference TRBV29-1 and TRBJ1-2, the full variable domain is SAVISQKPSRDICQRGTSLTIQCQVDSQVTMMFWYRQQPGQSLTLIATANQGSEATYESGFVIDKFPISRPNLTFSTLTVSNMSPEDSSIYLCSVEGDRVYGYTFGSGTRLTVV.

The chain carries TRBV19 and TRBJ2-2, with D perhaps matching TRBD2 (5 bases). V was shortened by 5 bases and J by 6 bases, with 7 bases between the two germline ends. The CDR3 is 12 amino acids. The V gene's germline CDR1 is LNHDA and CDR2 SQIVND (reference sequence). The CDR3 DNA follows: TGTGCCAGTAGTCCTAGCTCCGGGGAGCTGTTTTTT. It encodes CASSPSSGELFF.

This clone showed up just a few times. The chain is built from TRBV29-1 and TRBJ1-1; no reliable D call. The V and J ends lost 7 bases and 5 bases respectively, with 8 bases between them. There are 10 residues in the CDR3. Germline V gene data show CDR1 as SQVTM and CDR2 as ANQGSEA. For the CDR3, the DNA is TGCAGCGCCTTGACAACTGAAGCTTTCTTT. Its translation: CSALTTEAFF. Drawing the rest from reference TRBV29-1 and TRBJ1-1, the complete variable domain is SAVISQKPSRDICQRGTSLTIQCQVDSQVTMMFWYRQQPGQSLTLIATANQGSEATYESGFVIDKFPISRPNLTFSTLTVSNMSPEDSSIYLCSALTTEAFFGQGTRLTVV.

This clone has a handful of counts. V is TRBV27 and J is TRBJ2-6; no definite D call. The V and J ends lost 6 bases and 0 bases respectively, with 3 bases between them. CDR1 MNHEY and CDR2 SMNVEV come from the germline V gene (reference sequence). This CDR3 comprises 13 residues. This CDR3 reads CASSDSGANVLTF. For the CDR3, the DNA is TGTGCCAGCAGCGACTCTGGGGCCAACGTCCTGACTTTC.

The J gene is TRBJ2-5, the V gene TRBV29-1; tentative D call: TRBD1 (5 bases). This CDR3 has 15 amino acids. The germline gives CDR1 SQVTM, CDR2 ANQGSEA. Trimming removed 2 bases at V and 5 bases at J, with 18 bases between. The CDR3 loop is CSVERRGQGRETQYF. The CDR3 region has the DNA TGCAGCGTTGAACGCCGTGGCCAGGGCAGGGAGACCCAGTACTTC.

The V call is TRBV7-8, the J call TRBJ1-5; D remains unclear. Per the germline V gene, CDR1 is SGHVS and CDR2 is FQNEAQ. V was shortened by 1 base and J by 9 bases, with 13 bases between the two germline ends. The CDR3 covers 14 residues. The CDR3 coding sequence is TGTGCCAGCAGCTTAGGACCCCTCTTGTGGCCCCAGCATTTT. Protein product: CASSLGPLLWPQHF.

This rearrangement joins TRBV6-5 to TRBJ1-5; D not resolved. The CDR3 is 15 amino acids. Trimming took off 5 bases at V and 0 bases at J, with 11 bases between the two ends. Per germline, CDR1 MNHEY and CDR2 SVGAGI. The CDR3 protein is CASSTDIPSNQPQHF. CDR3 DNA sequence: TGTGCCAGCAGTACCGACATCCCTAGCAATCAGCCCCAGCATTTT.

The chain links TRBV2 to TRBJ2-4, with D perhaps TRBD1 or TRBD2 (5 bases each). Trimming cost V 7 bases and J 0 bases, with 16 bases left between them. The germline gives CDR1 SNHLY, CDR2 FYNNEI. This CDR3 is built from 16 residues. The CDR3 spells CASNGGPLIAKNIQYF. CDR3 in DNA: TGTGCCAGCAATGGGGGACCTCTTATAGCCAAAAACATTCAGTACTTC.

The rearrangement links TRBV30 to TRBJ2-7; D perhaps matches TRBD2 (5 bases). This CDR3 has 13 amino acids. The germline V gene has CDR1 GTSNPN and CDR2 SVGIG (reference sequence). The ends were cut back, 3 bases at V and 1 base at J, with 10 bases in the middle. CDR3 loop: CAWRQRSSYEQYF. CDR3 DNA: TGTGCCTGGAGACAGCGGTCGTCCTACGAGCAGTACTTC.

The rearrangement links TRBV2 to TRBJ2-7; 14 bases map to TRBD2. The J segment lost 5 bases and the V segment lost 10 bases, leaving 1 base of the junction unmatched. The CDR3 is 12 residues long. Germline-derived CDR1 and CDR2 are SNHLY and FYNNEI. In DNA, the CDR3 is TGTGCCAAGGGACTAGCGGGGGACGAGCAGTACTTC. Protein: CAKGLAGDEQYF.

The chain employs TRBV29-1 and TRBJ2-5, with D perhaps TRBD1 (6 bases). Trimming shortened V by 2 bases and J by 3 bases, and 19 bases separated the two germline ends. Germline V gene sequence: CDR1 SQVTM, CDR2 ANQGSEA. This CDR3 spans 16 amino acids. In DNA, the CDR3 is TGCAGCGTTGAAATTACCGGCCAGGGGCGTAAAGAGACCCAGTACTTC. Translating it yields CSVEITGQGRKETQYF.

The chain employs TRBV19 and TRBJ2-3; D not resolved. The CDR3 is 13 residues long. Trimming cost V 4 bases and J 5 bases, with 10 bases left between them. Germline lookup yields CDR1 LNHDA and CDR2 SQIVND (reference sequence). In DNA form, the CDR3 reads TGTGCCAGTAGTACCGTTGGTTTAGATACGCAGTATTTT. Residues: CASSTVGLDTQYF.

This chain links TRBV29-1 with TRBJ2-1, with 8 positions matching TRBD2. V lost 2 bases and J lost 5; bases outside the gene matches: 11. The CDR3 is 16 amino acids. Germline CDR1 and CDR2: SQVTM and ANQGSEA. CDR3 loop: CSVENPPGGVDNEQFF. CDR3 DNA sequence: TGCAGCGTTGAAAATCCTCCCGGGGGGGTAGACAATGAGCAGTTCTTC.

The V and J genes are TRBV30 and TRBJ1-2, with D perhaps TRBD1 (5 bases). CDR1 is GTSNPN, CDR2 SVGIG, per germline (reference sequence). The V end lost 0 bases, the J end lost 5 bases, and 13 bases lay between the germline ends. The CDR3 runs 14 residues. As DNA, the CDR3 is TGTGCCTGGAGTGTACGATCGGGGCTTTATGGCTACACCTTC. It is translated as CAWSVRSGLYGYTF.

This clone was counted a few times. The V call is TRBV25-1, the J call TRBJ1-2; weak D call: TRBD1 (6 bases). The germline CDR1 and CDR2 sequences are MGHDK and SYGVNS. CDR3 length equals 13 residues. Trimming took 8 bases from V and 5 from J, leaving 15 bases between them. As DNA, the CDR3 is TGTGCCAGCTTAGGAGGGGGTCGGTATGGCTACACCTTC. Protein: CASLGGGRYGYTF.

The chain links TRBV28 to TRBJ2-5, with 9 bases that match TRBD1. This CDR3 has 16 residues. Germline lookup yields CDR1 MDHEN and CDR2 SYDVKM. J was trimmed by 3 bases and V by 5 bases; bases with no gene match: 10. The CDR3: CASSTRQGVKEETQYF. The CDR3 coding sequence is TGTGCCAGCAGTACCAGACAGGGGGTTAAGGAAGAGACCCAGTACTTC.

The chain employs TRBV9 and TRBJ2-7, with a tentative D call TRBD1 (5 bases). Germline V gives CDR1 SGDLS, CDR2 YYNGEE. The CDR3 length is 14 residues. Between the trimmed V and J ends, which lost 0 bases and 0 bases, there was a span of 7 bases. The CDR3 is CASSVGRASYEQYF. The CDR3 DNA follows: TGTGCCAGCAGCGTAGGCAGGGCCTCCTACGAGCAGTACTTC.

This clone came up a few times. This chain uses TRBV29-1 with TRBJ2-1; D is uncertain. Germline CDR1 is SQVTM and CDR2 is ANQGSEA. The length of the CDR3 is 11 residues. Trimming removed 3 bases at V and 3 bases at J, with 3 bases between. The CDR3, as DNA: TGCAGCGTTGATGTCTACAATGAGCAGTTCTTC. It yields the protein CSVDVYNEQFF.

This chain connects TRBV30 to TRBJ1-1; D call uncertain. Trimming pared 4 bases from V and 0 bases from J, leaving 6 bases between. This CDR3 contains 12 residues. Germline V gives CDR1 GTSNPN, CDR2 SVGIG (reference sequence). The CDR3 reads CAWNPVNTEAFF. The CDR3 nucleotides read TGTGCCTGGAACCCGGTGAACACTGAAGCTTTCTTT.

This chain joins TRBV30 and TRBJ2-7; D may be TRBD1 or TRBD2 (5 bases each). Between the trimmed V and J ends, which lost 8 bases and 3 bases, there was a span of 17 bases. Germline V gives CDR1 GTSNPN, CDR2 SVGIG (reference sequence). CDR3 length: 13 amino acids. Written as DNA, the CDR3 is TGTGCCCTGGAGTACGAGGGGAACTACGAGCAGTACTTC. Its translation: CALEYEGNYEQYF.